The 6 T cell receptor beta chains below were found in one sample sequenced in a study of PD-1 blockade in mismatch repair-deficient tumors. The protocol was immunoSEQ multiplex PCR, while the TCRdb copy is restricted to in-frame clones and leaves out a portion. The table includes approximately 100,000 clones, approximately 83% detected once. The source was peripheral blood, collected roughly 36 weeks after starting pembrolizumab. The source of these receptors is an adult with mismatch repair-deficient cancer.

This clone was seen once. This chain joins TRBV7-3 and TRBJ2-3, with 9 nucleotides matching TRBD2. Trimming removed 5 bases from V and 4 bases from J; junction bases left unmatched: 16. Germline V lookup: CDR1 SGHTA, CDR2 FQGTGA. This CDR3 comprises 18 residues. Here the CDR3 DNA reads TGTGCCAGCAGCCCACTTCTTTCCGGGACTAGCACCTCAGATACGCAGTATTTT. Residues: CASSPLLSGTSTSDTQYF.

The chain has TRBV29-1 and TRBJ1-1, with D tentatively TRBD1 (6 bases). Looked up from germline, CDR1 is SQVTM and CDR2 is ANQGSEA. V was clipped by 4 bases and J by 6 bases, with 18 bases between them. The CDR3 has 14 amino acids. The CDR3: CSVGGGRKGAEAFF. Here the CDR3 DNA reads TGCAGCGTTGGGGGGGGCCGAAAGGGCGCTGAAGCTTTCTTT.

Here the CDR3 reads CASSLGPRGISEQYF. DNA of the CDR3: TGTGCCAGCAGCTTAGGGCCACGCGGGATTAGCGAGCAGTACTTC. The genes are TRBV7-9 and TRBJ2-7; D is possibly TRBD2 (6 bases). This CDR3 is built from 15 residues. Germline V gene sequence: CDR1 SEHNR, CDR2 FQNEAQ (reference sequence). Trimming pared 1 base from V and 6 bases from J, leaving 16 bases between.

V and J are TRBV7-2 and TRBJ2-1; 8 nucleotides agree with TRBD1. The CDR3 contains 11 residues. J was trimmed by 10 bases and V by 4 bases; bases with no gene match: 0. Per germline, CDR1 SGHTA and CDR2 FQGNSA. CDR3 loop: CASSSGGEQFF. The CDR3 bases are TGTGCCAGCAGCTCAGGGGGCGAGCAGTTCTTC.

The J gene is TRBJ1-2, the V gene TRBV7-2; 9 bases align to TRBD1. Germline lookup yields CDR1 SGHTA and CDR2 FQGNSA. The CDR3 extends over 14 amino acids. V shed 5 bases and J 7 bases; nucleotides not matched to a gene: 8. This CDR3 is CASSPGTGRGGYTF. The CDR3 DNA reads as TGTGCCAGCAGCCCGGGGACAGGGAGGGGTGGCTACACCTTC.

V and J are TRBV6-6 and TRBJ2-2; 7 bases map to TRBD1. CDR3 length equals 16 residues. The V gene's germline CDR1 is MNHNY and CDR2 SVGAGI (reference sequence). V lost 6 bases and J lost 1; bases outside the gene matches: 8. The CDR3 loop reads CASRRDRVLNTGELFF. The CDR3 DNA reads TGTGCCAGCAGACGTGACAGGGTCCTGAACACCGGGGAGCTGTTTTTT.